One sample yielded the 11 T cell receptor beta chains listed below, sequenced in a study of blood T cell repertoires in COVID-19. Repertoires were generated with immunoSEQ multiplex PCR, while TCRdb's copy carries only in-frame clones and drops some. The sample lists under 100,000 clones; 83% were seen once. Sequencing input: peripheral blood. All receptors come from a woman aged 60 to 75 with acute or convalescent COVID-19.

The chain links TRBV9 to TRBJ2-3; 8 positions match TRBD1. The length of the CDR3 is 16 residues. V trimming: 2 bases; J trimming: 3 bases; junction bases outside the gene matches: 8. Germline loops: CDR1 SGDLS, CDR2 YYNGEE. CDR3 amino acids: CASSVSDRGRTDTQYF. For the CDR3, the DNA is TGTGCCAGCAGCGTCTCCGACAGGGGAAGAACAGATACGCAGTATTTT.

The V and J genes are TRBV10-3 and TRBJ1-2; the match to TRBD1 covers 8 bases. The length of the CDR3 is 15 residues. CDR1 ENHRY and CDR2 SYGVKD come from the germline V gene. V was pared by 3 bases and J by 6 bases, with 9 bases of the junction left unmatched. This CDR3 is CAISDATGAIDGYTF. The DNA for the CDR3 is TGTGCCATCAGTGACGCGACAGGGGCGATCGATGGCTACACCTTC.

This clone was observed once. The chain has TRBV2 and TRBJ1-1, with D perhaps matching TRBD1 (6 bases). CDR3 size: 13 residues. The V end lost 7 bases, the J end lost 5 bases, and 14 bases lay between the germline ends. From germline, CDR1 is SNHLY and CDR2 FYNNEI. The CDR3 here is CASNLKGGTEAFF. CDR3 sequence (DNA): TGTGCCAGCAATTTAAAAGGGGGTACTGAAGCTTTCTTT.

The J gene is TRBJ2-2, the V gene TRBV7-2; 14 bases align to TRBD2. Germline CDR1 and CDR2: SGHTA and FQGNSA. The CDR3 is 19 residues long. V lost 10 bases, J lost 1 base, and 14 bases stayed unmatched. CDR3 loop: CANSLRGLAGAKNTGELFF. CDR3 in DNA: TGTGCCAACTCGCTTCGGGGACTAGCGGGGGCCAAGAACACCGGGGAGCTGTTTTTT.

This clone has a handful of counts. V is TRBV5-4 and J is TRBJ1-2, with a possible D match to TRBD1 (5 bases). The CDR3 loop spans 13 amino acids. Looked up from germline, CDR1 is SGHNT and CDR2 is YYREEE (reference sequence). Trimming shortened V by 0 bases and J by 13 bases, and 16 bases separated the two germline ends. The CDR3 reads CASSLEMWDSGTF. CDR3 DNA sequence: TGTGCCAGCAGCTTGGAGATGTGGGACTCGGGCACCTTC.

The J gene is TRBJ2-7, the V gene TRBV20-1; weak D call: TRBD1 (5 bases). Looked up from germline, CDR1 is DFQATT and CDR2 is SNEGSKA (reference sequence). V was pared by 5 bases and J by 6 bases, with 11 bases between. The CDR3 consists of 11 residues. CDR3 residues: CSAEGQIEQYF. The CDR3 DNA sequence: TGCAGTGCTGAAGGACAAATCGAGCAGTACTTC.

The J gene is TRBJ1-1, the V gene TRBV19; 8 bases fit TRBD1. Germline V gives CDR1 LNHDA, CDR2 SQIVND (reference sequence). The CDR3 runs 14 residues. V trimming: 5 bases; J trimming: 7 bases; junction bases outside the gene matches: 9. CDR3 loop: CASSSLTGAGEAFF. CDR3 coding DNA: TGTGCCAGTAGTTCGCTGACAGGGGCTGGTGAAGCTTTCTTT.

The V and J genes are TRBV11-3 and TRBJ2-7, with 9 bases matching TRBD1. With 0 bases clipped from V and 2 bases from J, the junction kept 5 bases outside the gene matches. Per the germline V gene, CDR1 is SGHNT and CDR2 is YENEEA. The CDR3 consists of 16 residues. CDR3 residues: CASSLDRTGDPYEQYF. The CDR3 nucleotides are TGTGCCAGCAGCTTAGATCGGACAGGGGACCCCTACGAGCAGTACTTC.

The chain couples TRBV6-5 to TRBJ1-1; D is ambiguous. The CDR3 covers 13 residues. Trimming shortened V by 8 bases and J by 2 bases, and 12 bases separated the two germline ends. Germline V lookup: CDR1 MNHEY, CDR2 SVGAGI. CDR3: CASLFIINTEAFF. In DNA form, the CDR3 reads TGTGCCAGCTTGTTCATCATCAACACTGAAGCTTTCTTT.

This sequence joins TRBV12-3 or TRBV12-4 and TRBJ2-2; D gene uncertain. There are 13 residues in the CDR3. With 3 bases removed from V and 4 bases from J, the gap between germline ends came to 6 bases. The CDR3 protein is CASSLYSTGELFF. DNA for the CDR3: TGTGCCAGCAGTTTGTACAGCACCGGGGAGCTGTTTTTT.

This clone was seen once. The chain couples TRBV7-2 to TRBJ1-2; D perhaps matches TRBD1 (5 bases). V was trimmed by 1 base and J by 0 bases, leaving 9 bases between them. CDR1 and CDR2 from the germline V gene are SGHTA and FQGNSA. This CDR3 comprises 15 residues. CDR3: CASSLGRAPNYGYTF. The DNA of the CDR3 is TGTGCCAGCAGCTTAGGCAGGGCCCCTAACTATGGCTACACCTTC.